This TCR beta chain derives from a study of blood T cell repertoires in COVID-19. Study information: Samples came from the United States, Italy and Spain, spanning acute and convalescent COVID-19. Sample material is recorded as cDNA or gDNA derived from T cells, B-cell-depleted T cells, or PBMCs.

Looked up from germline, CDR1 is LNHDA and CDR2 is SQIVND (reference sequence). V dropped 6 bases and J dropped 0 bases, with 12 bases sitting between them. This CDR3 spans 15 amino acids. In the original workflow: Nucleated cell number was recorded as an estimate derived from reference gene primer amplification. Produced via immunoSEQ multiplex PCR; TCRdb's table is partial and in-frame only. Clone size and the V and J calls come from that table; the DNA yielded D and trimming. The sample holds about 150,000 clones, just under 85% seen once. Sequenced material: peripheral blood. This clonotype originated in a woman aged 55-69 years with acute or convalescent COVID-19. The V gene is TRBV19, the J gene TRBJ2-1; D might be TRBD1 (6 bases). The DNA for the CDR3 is TGTGCCAGTAGAACGGACAGCCTCTCCTACAATGAGCAGTTCTTC. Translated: CASRTDSLSYNEQFF.